This TCR beta chain was retrieved from a study of long-term antiretroviral therapy in people with HIV. General study results and limits: Transplant donor controls retained higher diversity, though diversity increased after ART. The clones with expansion before ART were dominant in the repertoire at all time points.

Note on this clone: Its antigen is currently unknown.

Going into DNA extraction, samples held roughly 0.85-11 million cryopreserved PBMC. They ran version v3.0 of the immunoSEQ assay at survey level. Clones were sequenced by immunoSEQ multiplex PCR, and TCRdb holds only the in-frame ones, with some missing. The sample records approximately 8,900 clones, over 65% being singletons. This CDR3 is built from 14 residues. V lost 0 bases and J lost 1, with 7 bases in between. Germline CDR1 is SGDLS and CDR2 is YYNGEE. Sequencing used unsorted PBMCs, obtained 0.4 years before starting antiretroviral therapy. The receptor was derived from a man aged 25-40 years with HIV. This chain links TRBV9 with TRBJ2-5; D unresolved. The CDR3 sequence: CASSVGDSQETQYF. The CDR3 DNA follows: TGTGCCAGCAGCGTAGGGGATAGCCAAGAGACCCAGTACTTC.